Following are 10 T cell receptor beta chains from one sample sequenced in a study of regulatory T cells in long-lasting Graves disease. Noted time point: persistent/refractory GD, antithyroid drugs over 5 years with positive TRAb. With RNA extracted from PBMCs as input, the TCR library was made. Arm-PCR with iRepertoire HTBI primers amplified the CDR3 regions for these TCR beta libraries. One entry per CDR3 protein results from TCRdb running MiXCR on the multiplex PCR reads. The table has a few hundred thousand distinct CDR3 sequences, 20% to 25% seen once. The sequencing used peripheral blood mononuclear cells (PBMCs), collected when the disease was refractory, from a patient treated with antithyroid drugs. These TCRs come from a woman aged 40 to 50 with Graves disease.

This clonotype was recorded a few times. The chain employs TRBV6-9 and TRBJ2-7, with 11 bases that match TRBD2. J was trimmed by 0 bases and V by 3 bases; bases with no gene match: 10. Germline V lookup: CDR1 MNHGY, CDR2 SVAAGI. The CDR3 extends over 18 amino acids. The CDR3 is CASSYYGTSGGSSYEQYF. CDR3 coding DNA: TGTGCCAGCAGTTACTACGGGACTAGCGGAGGGAGCTCCTACGAGCAGTACTTC.

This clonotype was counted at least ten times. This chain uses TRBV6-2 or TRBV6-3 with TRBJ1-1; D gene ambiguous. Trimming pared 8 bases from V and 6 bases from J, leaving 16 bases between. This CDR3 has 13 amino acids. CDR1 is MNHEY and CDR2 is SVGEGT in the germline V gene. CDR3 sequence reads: CASLRITVSEAFF. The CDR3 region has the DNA TGTGCCAGCCTCCGGATCACAGTATCTGAAGCTTTCTTT.

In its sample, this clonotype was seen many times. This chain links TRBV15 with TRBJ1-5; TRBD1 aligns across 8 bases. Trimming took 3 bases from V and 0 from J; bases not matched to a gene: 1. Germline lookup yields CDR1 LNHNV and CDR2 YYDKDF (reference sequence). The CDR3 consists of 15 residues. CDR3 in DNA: TGTGCCACCAGCAGGACAGGGGATAGCAATCAGCCCCAGCATTTT. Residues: CATSRTGDSNQPQHF.

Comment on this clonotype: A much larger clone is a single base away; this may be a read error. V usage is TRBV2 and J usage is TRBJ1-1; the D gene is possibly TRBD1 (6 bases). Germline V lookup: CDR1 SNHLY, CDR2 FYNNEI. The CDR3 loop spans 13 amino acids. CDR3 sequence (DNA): TGTGCCAGCCGGAGGGGGGGGCCCAGTGAAGCTTCCTTT. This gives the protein CASRRGGPSEASF.

CDR3 DNA: TGTGCCAGTAGTATGCCCGGGACAGATAATTCACCCCTCCACTTT. Translating gives CASSMPGTDNSPLHF. V is TRBV19 and J is TRBJ1-6; 7 bases match TRBD1. CDR3 length: 15 residues. Per germline, CDR1 LNHDA and CDR2 SQIVND (reference sequence). V gave up 3 bases and J gave up 5 bases; unmatched junction bases: 4.

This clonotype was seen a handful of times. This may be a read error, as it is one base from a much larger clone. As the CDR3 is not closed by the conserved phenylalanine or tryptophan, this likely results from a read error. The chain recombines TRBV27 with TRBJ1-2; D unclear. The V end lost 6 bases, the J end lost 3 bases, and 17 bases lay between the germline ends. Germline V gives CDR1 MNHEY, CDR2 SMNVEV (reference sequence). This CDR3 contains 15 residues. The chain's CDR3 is CASRRAQKMDYGYTL. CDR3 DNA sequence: TGTGCCAGCAGGAGAGCTCAAAAGATGGACTATGGCTACACCCTC.

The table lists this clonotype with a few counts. CDR3 amino acids: CASQTESRRDSWTSKSVYTQYF. The CDR3 DNA follows: TGTGCCAGTCAGACAGAGAGTCGCCGGGACAGTTGGACTAGCAAAAGCGTCTATACGCAGTATTTT. The chain couples TRBV12-3 or TRBV12-4 to TRBJ2-3; D is perhaps TRBD2 (8 bases). The CDR3 is made up of 22 amino acids. V was clipped by 9 bases and J by 7 bases, with 44 bases between them.

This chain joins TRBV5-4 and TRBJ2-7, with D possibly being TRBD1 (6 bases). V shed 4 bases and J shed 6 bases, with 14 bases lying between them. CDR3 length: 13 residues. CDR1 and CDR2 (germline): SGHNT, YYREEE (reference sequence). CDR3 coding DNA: TGTGCCAGCAGCACACAGACAGGCGGCGAGCAGTACTTC. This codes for CASSTQTGGEQYF.

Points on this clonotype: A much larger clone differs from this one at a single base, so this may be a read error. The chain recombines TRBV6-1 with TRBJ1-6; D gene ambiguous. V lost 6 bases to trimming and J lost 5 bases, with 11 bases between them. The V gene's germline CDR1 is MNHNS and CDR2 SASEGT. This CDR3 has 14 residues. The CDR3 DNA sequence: TGTGCCAGCAGCCCTGTTGGTGATAATTCACCCCTCCACTTT. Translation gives CASSPVGDNSPLHF.

The CDR3 DNA is TGTGCCAGCAGCTTAAACGGGGCTGATCAGCCCCAGCATTTT. This sequence encodes CASSLNGADQPQHF. The chain employs TRBV7-9 and TRBJ1-5; D is possibly TRBD1 (5 bases). This CDR3 has 14 residues. The V end lost 2 bases, the J end lost 5 bases, and 10 bases lay between the germline ends. CDR1 is SEHNR and CDR2 is FQNEAQ in the germline V gene (reference sequence).